The 20 T cell receptor beta chains listed next were all sequenced from one sample in a study of T cells in Graves' hyperthyroidism and ophthalmopathy. TCR beta CDR3 regions were amplified from RNA transcripts. The HTBI primer set was used in a first-round RT-PCR of the TCR CDR3. TCRdb reprocessed the multiplex PCR reads with MiXCR, giving one entry per CDR3 protein. The sample yields 350,000 to 400,000 distinct CDR3 sequences, more than 12% seen once. Sequenced: blood. These receptors were collected from a woman aged 25 to 39 with Graves' hyperthyroidism.

The gene calls are TRBV20-1 and TRBJ1-2, with TRBD1 matching 7 bases. This CDR3 spans 13 amino acids. The junction had 5 bases not matched to a gene; V was cut back by 1 base and J by 6 bases. Germline-derived CDR1 and CDR2 are DFQATT and SNEGSKA (reference sequence). DNA for the CDR3: TGCAGTGCTAGAGGGCAGGGGGTGGATGGCTACACCTTC. Residues: CSARGQGVDGYTF.

The chain is built from TRBV7-9 and TRBJ1-2; D gene unclear. The CDR3 loop spans 16 amino acids. V was shortened by 4 bases and J by 4 bases, with 19 bases between the two germline ends. The germline gives CDR1 SEHNR, CDR2 FQNEAQ (reference sequence). For the CDR3, the DNA is TGTGCCAGCAGCTCCCCTCTAGATCAGTCCCGCTATGGCTACACCTTC. Translation: CASSSPLDQSRYGYTF.

This clonotype has just a few counts. This rearrangement joins TRBV7-8 to TRBJ1-2; TRBD1 aligns across 10 bases. The CDR3 has 17 amino acids. Unmatched junction bases numbered 11, after V lost 5 bases and J lost 2 bases. Germline V CDR1 and CDR2: SGHVS, FQNEAQ. This chain's CDR3 is CASSPPRGQGVNYGYTF. The CDR3 DNA reads TGTGCCAGCAGCCCCCCCCGAGGACAGGGGGTAAACTATGGCTACACCTTC.

This clonotype has ten or more counts. The CDR3 bases are TGTGCCACCTCCCGGGACTTCGGGGGGGCATCAGATACGCAGTATTTT. Amino acids: CATSRDFGGASDTQYF. The chain combines TRBV18 with TRBJ2-3; 8 bases match TRBD2. The V segment lost 10 bases and the J segment 4 bases; nucleotides outside the gene matches: 16. The V gene's germline CDR1 is KGHSH and CDR2 LQKENI. This CDR3 spans 16 amino acids.

The V and J genes are TRBV2 and TRBJ2-3, with a tentative D call TRBD2 (6 bases). Germline V gene sequence: CDR1 SNHLY, CDR2 FYNNEI. Between the trimmed V and J ends, which lost 4 bases and 2 bases, there was a span of 19 bases. This CDR3 is 17 amino acids long. CDR3 DNA: TGTGCCAGCAGTGCTACTCAAATAGCGGCAGACACAGATACGCAGTATTTT. Protein product: CASSATQIAADTDTQYF. The full variable domain, rest sourced from reference TRBV2 and TRBJ2-3, is EPEVTQTPSHQVTQMGQEVILRCVPISNHLYFYWYRQILGQKVEFLVSFYNNEISEKSEIFDDQFSVERPDGSNFTLKIRSTKLEDSAMYFCASSATQIAADTDTQYFGPGTRLTVL.

A word on this clonotype: The junction departs from the called germline gene at one end, perhaps through a read error. The chain uses TRBV28 and TRBJ2-3; the D gene is possibly TRBD1 (5 bases). Germline V gene data show CDR1 as MDHEN and CDR2 as SYDVKM. The CDR3 length is 14 residues. The CDR3 loop is CASSPPSTTGTQYF. DNA of the CDR3: TGTGCCAGCAGCCCCCCTTCTACCACAGGTACGCAGTATTTT.

This clonotype was detected ten times or more. V is TRBV2 and J is TRBJ2-1; 10 bases are a match to TRBD2. Germline V gene sequence: CDR1 SNHLY, CDR2 FYNNEI. J was trimmed by 4 bases and V by 1 base; bases with no gene match: 4. This CDR3 has 16 amino acids. DNA of the CDR3: TGTGCCAGCAGTGAAGGTGGACTAGCGGATTACAATGAGCAGTTCTTC. Its protein product is CASSEGGLADYNEQFF.

V usage is TRBV6-1 and J usage is TRBJ2-2; the match to TRBD2 covers 14 bases. The CDR3 length is 16 residues. J was trimmed by 4 bases and V by 5 bases; bases with no gene match: 3. CDR1 and CDR2 (germline): MNHNS, SASEGT. The CDR3 sequence: CASSYGTSGSTGELFF. DNA of the CDR3: TGTGCCAGCAGTTATGGGACTAGCGGGAGCACCGGGGAGCTGTTTTTT.

This clonotype was observed many times. V gene TRBV6-1 combines with J gene TRBJ2-7; TRBD1 aligns across 7 bases. After removal of 1 base from V and 0 bases from J, the junction contained 6 bases not matched to a gene. This CDR3 contains 16 residues. Germline assignment: CDR1 MNHNS and CDR2 SASEGT. In nucleotides, the CDR3 is TGTGCCAGCAGTGAAGGACAGGGTTTCACCTCCTACGAGCAGTACTTC. Encoded protein: CASSEGQGFTSYEQYF.

The V and J genes are TRBV2 and TRBJ2-1; 9 bases fit TRBD1. CDR1 is SNHLY, CDR2 FYNNEI, per germline. V shed 10 bases, J shed 4 bases, and the junction held 11 bases outside the gene matches. This CDR3 spans 15 amino acids. The CDR3 DNA reads as TGTGCCACCGCCCTTGGACAGGGGCGGTACAATGAGCAGTTCTTC. Its translation is CATALGQGRYNEQFF.

The rearrangement links TRBV10-2 to TRBJ2-1; possibly TRBD2 for D (5 bases). Trimming cost V 6 bases and J 2 bases, with 11 bases left between them. There are 14 residues in the CDR3. Germline V gene data show CDR1 as WSHSY and CDR2 as SAAADI. CDR3 nucleotide sequence: TGCGCCAGCAGCCTTGAGGGTGCCTACAATGAGCAGTTCTTC. It codes for CASSLEGAYNEQFF.

This clonotype was detected only a few times. The rearrangement joins TRBV6-1 to TRBJ1-6; 9 bases match TRBD1. This CDR3 is built from 19 residues. The germline CDR1 and CDR2 sequences are MNHNS and SASEGT. Unmatched junction bases numbered 15, after V lost 6 bases and J lost 3 bases. The DNA for the CDR3 is TGTGCCAGCAGGTCCCCCGGGACAGGGCTGGGGAACTATAATTCACCCCTCCACTTT. This sequence encodes CASRSPGTGLGNYNSPLHF.

A note on this clonotype: This may be a read error: a much more frequent sequence differs by one nucleotide. The V gene is TRBV28, the J gene TRBJ2-2; 9 bases match TRBD1. V gave up 2 bases and J gave up 4 bases; unmatched junction bases: 11. The CDR3 extends over 18 amino acids. The germline V gene has CDR1 MDHEN and CDR2 SYDVKM. In DNA, the CDR3 is TGTGCCAGCAGTTTAACCGGGACAGGGTCCCCGCTCACCGGGGAGCTGTTTTTT. Its translation is CASSLTGTGSPLTGELFF.

This clonotype has a handful of counts. One end of the junction is discordant with germline, which a read error may explain. The chain joins TRBV12-3 or TRBV12-4 to TRBJ1-2; D unresolved. This CDR3 contains 13 residues. The CDR3 region has the DNA TGTGCCAGCAGTCCACAGTTATACTATGGCTACGCCTTC. Translation gives CASSPQLYYGYAF.

This clonotype has ten or more counts. The chain uses TRBV20-1 and TRBJ1-1, with D unresolved. Germline CDR1 and CDR2: DFQATT and SNEGSKA (reference sequence). The V and J ends lost 4 bases and 1 base respectively, with 16 bases between them. The CDR3 sequence is 15 residues long. The CDR3 here is CSANSFMGKNTEAFF. CDR3 nucleotide sequence: TGCAGTGCTAATTCCTTTATGGGCAAGAACACTGAAGCTTTCTTT.

This clonotype was picked up a small number of times. This chain joins TRBV7-2 and TRBJ2-5, with 8 bases fitting TRBD1. J lost 4 bases, V lost 4 bases, and 23 bases had no gene match. Germline V CDR1 and CDR2: SGHTA, FQGNSA. There are 20 residues in the CDR3. The CDR3 coding sequence is TGTGCCAGCAGCTGGAACAGGGGGGCTCTCGCTAAATCCCCTTCAGAGACCCAGTACTTC. Translating gives CASSWNRGALAKSPSETQYF. Supplemented by reference TRBV7-2 and TRBJ2-5, the full variable domain reads GAGVSQSPSNKVTEKGKDVELRCDPISGHTALYWYRQSLGQGLEFLIYFQGNSAPDKSGLPSDRFSAERTGGSVSTLTIQRTQQEDSAVYLCASSWNRGALAKSPSETQYFGPGTRLLVL.

CDR3 residues: CSARGIGGGNQPQHF. The CDR3 nucleotides are TGCAGTGCTAGAGGTATAGGGGGCGGCAATCAGCCCCAGCATTTT. V is TRBV20-1 and J is TRBJ1-5, with 7 positions matching TRBD1. V lost 1 base and J lost 2; bases outside the gene matches: 5. CDR1 is DFQATT and CDR2 is SNEGSKA in the germline V gene (reference sequence). The CDR3 totals 15 residues.

This clonotype has more than one count but fewer than ten. The chain carries TRBV20-1 and TRBJ1-2; 8 bases line up with TRBD1. Germline loops: CDR1 DFQATT, CDR2 SNEGSKA (reference sequence). The CDR3 spans 15 residues. V lost 2 bases to trimming and J lost 4 bases; unmatched junction nucleotides: 9. The chain's CDR3 is CSARPQGQGAYGYTF. The CDR3 DNA sequence: TGCAGTGCTAGACCCCAAGGGCAGGGGGCCTATGGCTACACCTTC.

The chain carries TRBV30 and TRBJ2-5; D perhaps matches TRBD2 (6 bases). Trimming removed 3 bases at V and 2 bases at J, with 16 bases between. Looked up from germline, CDR1 is GTSNPN and CDR2 is SVGIG (reference sequence). The CDR3 spans 15 residues. CDR3: CAWRPSAGRQETQYF. CDR3 in DNA: TGTGCCTGGAGACCCTCGGCAGGGAGGCAAGAGACCCAGTACTTC. Full variable domain (rest looked up from reference TRBV30 and TRBJ2-5): SQTIHQWPATLVQPVGSPLSLECTVEGTSNPNLYWYRQAAGRGLQLLFYSVGIGQISSEVPQNLSASRPQDRQFILSSKKLLLSDSGFYLCAWRPSAGRQETQYFGPGTRLLVL.

This clonotype appeared many times. The chain carries TRBV20-1 and TRBJ2-5; the match to TRBD2 covers 12 bases. This CDR3 comprises 14 residues. CDR1 and CDR2 (germline): DFQATT, SNEGSKA (reference sequence). V was clipped by 6 bases and J by 9 bases; unmatched bases: 11. The CDR3 nucleotides read TGCAGTGCGCCGACTAGCGGGAGCTCCAGGCCCCAGTACTTC. Translated, it gives CSAPTSGSSRPQYF.